What follows describes a single T cell receptor beta chain. Its antigen is not known. The PCR made use of 60 Vbeta and 13 Jbeta primers. Clones were sequenced by immunoSEQ multiplex PCR, and TCRdb holds only the in-frame ones, with some missing. The table records 150,000 to 200,000 clones, about four fifths of them present only once. These data are taken from a study of cytomegalovirus exposure and HLA in healthy donors. Findings of the study overall: The presence/absence work took it that sequencing depth was about the same across donors.

Trimming took off 0 bases at V and 5 bases at J, with 14 bases between the two ends. Germline CDR1 is SGHDT and CDR2 is YYEEEE. CDR3 length: 15 amino acids. This receptor was identified in a girl between 5 and 17 years old in good health and CMV-seropositive. The chain employs TRBV5-6 and TRBJ1-2; a weak D match, TRBD1 (5 bases). The specimen was PBMCs. CDR3 nucleotides: TGTGCCAGCAGCTTGGACGGACCTCGGGGGTATGGCTACACCTTC. It codes for CASSLDGPRGYGYTF.